This is a list of T cell receptor beta chains from one sample in a study of beta chain features in type 1 diabetes. The protocol was immunoSEQ multiplex PCR, while the TCRdb copy is restricted to in-frame clones and leaves out a portion. This sample has 200,000 to 250,000 clones, with about 11% found just once. Sequencing used central memory CD4+ T cells from blood. These receptor sequences come from a man younger than 35 in good health. Each CDR3 is given with its conserved first and last residue. The order of the fields is clone size, J gene, D gene, V gene, CDR3 DNA, CDR3 protein. A D gene is named only where the DNA matches it firmly. Clone sizes are given selectively: once, few, many, or a class where the clone is expanded.

many | TRBJ1-2 | NA | TRBV10-3 | TGTGCCATCAGCGAAGGAATAAACAGGGACGGCTACACCTTC | CAISEGINRDGYTF
many | TRBJ1-5 | NA | TRBV20-1 | TGCAGTGCAAGGACGGGGGCGACCCAGCATTTT | CSARTGATQHF
NA | TRBJ2-1 | NA | TRBV28 | TGTGCCAGCAGCATAGCGGCACGGAATGAGCAGTTCTTC | CASSIAARNEQFF
NA | TRBJ2-7 | TRBD1 | TRBV7-8 | TGTGCCAGCAGCGTCCGGGACAGGGCCTACGAGCAGTACTTC | CASSVRDRAYEQYF
few | TRBJ2-3 | TRBD2 | TRBV13 | TGTGCCAGCAGCTTCCGACTAGCGGGAGGGCAAGATACGCAGTATTTT | CASSFRLAGGQDTQYF
many | TRBJ2-7 | NA | TRBV4-3 | TGCGCCAGCAGCCAAGCTCCACAGGGTTTTGAGTCCTACGAGCAGTACTTC | CASSQAPQGFESYEQYF
many | TRBJ2-1 | NA | TRBV7-9 | TGTGCCAGCAGCGTATGGGACGGCTACAATGAGCAGTTCTTC | CASSVWDGYNEQFF
few | TRBJ2-5 | NA | TRBV5-1 | TGCGCCAGCAGCCGGGACGGACACCAAGAGACCCAGTACTTC | CASSRDGHQETQYF
few | TRBJ2-3 | TRBD2 | TRBV25-1 | TGTGCCAGCAGTGTGGCTAGCGGGAGGGCCCCAGATACGCAGTATTTT | CASSVASGRAPDTQYF
many | TRBJ2-2 | TRBD2 | TRBV10-3 | TGTGCCATCAGTGAGCCTTGGAGGTCAGCGGGAGCGCGAGGCACCGGGGAGCTGTTTTTT | CAISEPWRSAGARGTGELFF
many | TRBJ2-5 | NA | TRBV4-2 | TGTGCCAGCAGCCAAGATATGCAGGGGAGAGAGACCCAGTACTTC | CASSQDMQGRETQYF
NA | TRBJ1-4 | TRBD1 | TRBV9 | TGTGCCAGCAGCCCTCGACAGGGGGCTAGAAATGAAAAACTGTTTTTT | CASSPRQGARNEKLFF
few | TRBJ2-7 | NA | TRBV28 | TGTGCCAGCAGTTTATACGGGGAACGATACGAGCAGTACTTC | CASSLYGERYEQYF
NA | TRBJ2-7 | TRBD2 | TRBV7-2 | TGTGCCAGCAGCTTACTCGGCCTAGCGGGAGGAGGCGAGCAGTACTTC | CASSLLGLAGGGEQYF
few | TRBJ2-7 | NA | TRBV27 | TGTGCCAGCAGCTCCCTTTGGGGCGAGCAGTACTTC | CASSSLWGEQYF
NA | TRBJ2-7 | NA | TRBV20-1 | TGCAGTGTCCAGGGGAAATACGAGCAGTACTTC | CSVQGKYEQYF
few | TRBJ1-4 | TRBD1 | TRBV7-6 | TGTGCCAGCAGCCCTATTAGGGACAGCCATGAAAAACTGTTTTTT | CASSPIRDSHEKLFF
few | TRBJ2-3 | TRBD1 | TRBV27 | TGTGCCAGCAGTTTGACAGGGGGTCTTAGCACAGATACGCAGTATTTT | CASSLTGGLSTDTQYF
NA | TRBJ2-7 | TRBD1 | TRBV30 | TGTGCCTGGTGCGGACAGGGGTTCGAGCAGTACTTC | CAWCGQGFEQYF
many | TRBJ2-7 | TRBD1 | TRBV9 | TGTGCCAGCAGCATTCACACAGGGGGCGAGCAGTACTTC | CASSIHTGGEQYF
NA | TRBJ1-3 | NA | TRBV29-1 | TGCAGCGACGCCAGACATTCTGGAAACACCATATATTTT | CSDARHSGNTIYF
few | TRBJ2-1 | NA | TRBV14 | TGTGCCAGCAGCCAAGGTTACGGGAGCTCCTACAATGAGCAGTTCTTC | CASSQGYGSSYNEQFF
NA | TRBJ2-6 | NA | TRBV5-1 | TGCGCCAGCAGCGCCTTGGGCTCTGGGGCCAACGTCCTGACTTTC | CASSALGSGANVLTF
NA | TRBJ2-5 | TRBD1 | TRBV5-4 | TGTGCCAGCAGCGTGGCTGCGACAGGGCGGGAGACCCAGTACTTC | CASSVAATGRETQYF
NA | TRBJ1-1 | NA | TRBV21-1 | TGTGCCAGCAGGTCGTCCAGTGCCGGGAACACTGAAGCTTTCTTT | CASRSSSAGNTEAFF
many | TRBJ1-1 | NA | TRBV29-1 | TGCAGCGGGGGACAAGGCTCGGGCACTGAAGCTTTCTTT | CSGGQGSGTEAFF
few | TRBJ2-7 | TRBD2 | TRBV11-2 | TGTGCCAGCAGCTTAGCAATATCGTCTAGCGGGTCGATCTTCTACGAGCAGTACTTC | CASSLAISSSGSIFYEQYF
few | TRBJ2-3 | NA | TRBV25-1 | TGTGCCAGCAGTGACCGGTCGGGCAGTTCCGATACGCAGTATTTT | CASSDRSGSSDTQYF
few | TRBJ2-1 | NA | TRBV5-4 | TGTGCCAGCAGCAGAACCGGGGGAGATAATGAGCAGTTCTTC | CASSRTGGDNEQFF
few | TRBJ1-5 | NA | TRBV28 | TGTGCCAGCGGGTTGGGGGGGAGAAGCAATCAGCCCCAGCATTTT | CASGLGGRSNQPQHF
NA | TRBJ1-1 | NA | TRBV7-2 | TGTGCCAGCAGCCATGGGGGCAGCAACACTGAAGCTTTCTTT | CASSHGGSNTEAFF
NA | TRBJ2-1 | TRBD2 | TRBV7-3 | TGTGCCAGCAGCCCCCTAGCGGGAGGGCCCGGTGAGCAGTTCTTC | CASSPLAGGPGEQFF
many | TRBJ2-5 | NA | TRBV28 | TGTGCCAGCAGGACTGGAGAGACCCAGTACTTC | CASRTGETQYF
NA | TRBJ2-3 | TRBD2 | TRBV11-2 | TGTGCCAGCAGCCCCAGACTAGCGGCCCGAAGCACAGATACGCAGTATTTT | CASSPRLAARSTDTQYF
NA | TRBJ2-3 | TRBD2 | TRBV25-1 | TGTGCCAGCAGTGAGCATCTGGGGGGGGCAGATACGCAGTATTTT | CASSEHLGGADTQYF
many | TRBJ1-1 | NA | TRBV18 | TGTGCCAGCTCACCGGCACTACAGAACACTGAAGCTTTCTTT | CASSPALQNTEAFF
NA | TRBJ2-1 | NA | TRBV14 | TGTGCCAGCAGCCAGGCGATAGGGGCAAGGTCCTACAATGAGCAGTTCTTC | CASSQAIGARSYNEQFF
few | TRBJ2-1 | NA | TRBV4-2 | TGTGCCAGCAGCCAAGACGGCCCCCGGGACAATGAGCAGTTCTTC | CASSQDGPRDNEQFF
NA | TRBJ2-2 | NA | TRBV18 | TGTGCCAGCTCACAAGAGTGGGAGCTGTTTTTT | CASSQEWELFF
NA | TRBJ1-1 | TRBD1 | TRBV6-5 | TGTGCCAGCAGTTCCGGACAGGGGACTTTCTTT | CASSSGQGTFF
few | TRBJ2-7 | NA | TRBV7-2 | TGTGCCAGCAGCTTTAGAAGCGGGCCTACCTACGAGCAGTACTTC | CASSFRSGPTYEQYF
few | TRBJ2-7 | NA | TRBV4-1 | TGCGCCAGCAGCCAAGACCAGGCGCTTACCTACGAGCAGTACTTC | CASSQDQALTYEQYF
many | TRBJ2-7 | NA | TRBV2 | TGTGCCAGCAGTGACAGCTACGAGCAGTACTTC | CASSDSYEQYF
many | TRBJ2-7 | TRBD2 | TRBV29-1 | TGCAGCGTTGAACGTGGGGGGGACGAGCAGTACTTC | CSVERGGDEQYF
few | TRBJ2-7 | NA | TRBV6-1 | TGTGCCAGCAGTGTGGGTCCTTTTACCTACGAGCAGTACTTC | CASSVGPFTYEQYF
many | TRBJ2-3 | NA | TRBV28 | TGTGCCAGCAGCCCGACTCAGGTTAGGACAGATACGCAGTATTTT | CASSPTQVRTDTQYF
NA | TRBJ2-7 | TRBD2 | TRBV2 | TGTGCCAGCAGCCTAGCGGGAGCAGGTGGCGAGCAGTACTTC | CASSLAGAGGEQYF
NA | TRBJ2-3 | TRBD2 | TRBV2 | TGTGCCAGCAGTCGGGAGGCTGGAGATACGCAGTATTTT | CASSREAGDTQYF
NA | TRBJ2-5 | TRBD1 | TRBV5-6 | TGTGCCAGCAGCCGACAGGGCGGGACCCAGTACTTC | CASSRQGGTQYF
few | TRBJ2-5 | NA | TRBV2 | TGTGCCAGCAGCCGCAGGGTCGAGACCCAGTACTTC | CASSRRVETQYF
few | TRBJ2-7 | NA | TRBV6-1 | TGTGCCAGCAGTGGTCGGCGAGGCAACTACGAGCAGTACTTC | CASSGRRGNYEQYF
NA | TRBJ1-4 | NA | TRBV4-2 | TGTGCCAGCAGCACTCACAGACAGGACCTTAATGAAAAACTGTTTTTT | CASSTHRQDLNEKLFF
many | TRBJ1-1 | NA | TRBV7-6 | TGTGCCAGCAGCTTAAGCGGGAACACTGAAGCTTTCTTT | CASSLSGNTEAFF
few | TRBJ2-1 | NA | TRBV18 | TGTGCCAGCTCACCCGAGGCTGGGGACAATGAGCAGTTCTTC | CASSPEAGDNEQFF
NA | TRBJ1-4 | NA | TRBV18 | TGTGCCAGCTCACCCCAGGGGACATTAGGAGAAAAACTGTTTTTT | CASSPQGTLGEKLFF